The T cell receptor (beta chain) under discussion was sequenced for a study of CD8+ T cells in alopecia areata. Study at large: The tofacitinib course ran for 6 to 18 months and was followed by 6 months off drug.

Extracted RNA was reverse transcribed into cDNA, the sequencing template. Assay: immunoSEQ multiplex PCR; the TCRdb copy retains only in-frame clones and omits some. The sample has roughly 64,000 clones, roughly 46% seen once. The CDR3 extends over 14 amino acids. In germline, CDR1 is SQVTM, CDR2 ANQGSEA. V was cut by 4 bases and J by 1 base, with 10 bases left in between. This sample's treatment: oral pan-JAK inhibitor, 5-10 mg twice daily. This clone was observed a few times. This receptor was obtained from a human donor with alopecia areata. Sequenced here: CD8+ T cells sorted from blood, sampled between weeks 36 and 40, from a patient treated with tofacitinib. This sequence joins TRBV29-1 and TRBJ1-4, with a tentative D call TRBD1 (6 bases). This CDR3 is CSVVVTGTNEKLFF. In DNA, the CDR3 is TGCAGCGTTGTCGTGACAGGAACTAATGAAAAACTGTTTTTT.